The 11 T cell receptor beta chains presented below share a single source sample, sequenced in a study of cytomegalovirus exposure and HLA in healthy donors. PCR primers comprised 60 Vbeta and 13 Jbeta primers. Generated by immunoSEQ multiplex PCR, the TCRdb table keeps only in-frame clones and is missing some. The data hold roughly 250,000 clones, with roughly 80% observed a single time. The specimen was PBMCs. The source is a girl aged 2-9 years in good health and CMV-seronegative.

J is TRBJ2-3 and V is TRBV5-4, with D maybe TRBD1 (6 bases). V was trimmed by 4 bases and J by 4 bases, leaving 16 bases between them. Germline CDR1 is SGHNT and CDR2 is YYREEE (reference sequence). The length of the CDR3 is 15 residues. DNA of the CDR3: TGTGCCAGCAGCCTTGACAGGAGGAGCGCAGATACGCAGTATTTT. This translates into CASSLDRRSADTQYF. The variable domain in full, completed from reference TRBV5-4 and TRBJ2-3, reads ETGVTQSPTHLIKTRGQQVTLRCSSQSGHNTVSWYQQALGQGPQFIFQYYREEENGRGNFPPRFSGLQFPNYSSELNVNALELDDSALYLCASSLDRRSADTQYFGPGTRLTVL.

This chain links TRBV5-4 with TRBJ2-1, with a weak D call TRBD2 (6 bases). Germline V gives CDR1 SGHNT, CDR2 YYREEE (reference sequence). V was clipped by 4 bases and J by 13 bases, with 21 bases between them. The CDR3 length is 14 residues. This CDR3 is CASSPETLAGGQFF. CDR3 DNA sequence: TGTGCCAGCAGCCCAGAGACACTAGCAGGAGGCCAGTTCTTC.

This clone was seen a handful of times. The rearrangement uses TRBV7-2 and TRBJ2-3, with D unresolved. This CDR3 comprises 15 residues. Trimming removed 6 bases from V and 7 bases from J, with 20 bases in between. Germline-derived CDR1 and CDR2 are SGHTA and FQGNSA. This CDR3 reads CASSPPATAPHTQYF. DNA of the CDR3: TGTGCCAGCAGTCCTCCCGCAACTGCCCCACATACGCAGTATTTT.

In regard to this clone: A junction end diverges from the germline sequence, so it may reflect a read error. This chain joins TRBV7-9 and TRBJ2-7; TRBD2 is a possible D gene (5 bases). From germline, CDR1 is SEHNR and CDR2 FQNEAQ (reference sequence). CDR3 size: 15 residues. The CDR3 protein is CSSSLAGGSSYEQYF. In DNA, the CDR3 is TGTTCCAGCAGCTTAGCCGGAGGTTCCTCCTACGAGCAGTACTTC.

V gene TRBV6-5 combines with J gene TRBJ2-1; TRBD2 matches 11 bases. Germline trimming cut 0 bases from V and 9 bases from J; bases unmatched to any gene: 7. This CDR3 comprises 16 residues. Germline V lookup: CDR1 MNHEY, CDR2 SVGAGI. The CDR3 coding sequence is TGTGCCAGCAGTTACTCGTATAGCGGGGGGGCGGTTGAGCAGTTCTTC. This codes for CASSYSYSGGAVEQFF.

The rearrangement uses TRBV2 and TRBJ1-6; D perhaps matches TRBD1 (6 bases). Germline CDR1 and CDR2: SNHLY and FYNNEI. The CDR3 totals 12 residues. V gave up 7 bases and J gave up 8 bases, with 9 bases separating them. The DNA for the CDR3 is TGTGCCAGCAAATCAGGGGATTCACCCCTCCACTTT. It codes for CASKSGDSPLHF.

The J gene is TRBJ2-3, the V gene TRBV7-2; D is undetermined. The length of the CDR3 is 14 residues. The germline CDR1 and CDR2 sequences are SGHTA and FQGNSA. V lost 4 bases and J lost 2, with 10 bases in between. The CDR3 loop reads CASSYRMVTDTQYF. CDR3 DNA: TGTGCCAGCAGCTACAGAATGGTCACAGATACGCAGTATTTT. The whole variable domain, remainder taken from reference TRBV7-2 and TRBJ2-3, is GAGVSQSPSNKVTEKGKDVELRCDPISGHTALYWYRQSLGQGLEFLIYFQGNSAPDKSGLPSDRFSAERTGGSVSTLTIQRTQQEDSAVYLCASSYRMVTDTQYFGPGTRLTVL.

The rearrangement joins TRBV5-1 to TRBJ1-6; maybe TRBD1 (6 bases). Germline loops: CDR1 SGHRS, CDR2 YFSETQ. CDR3 size: 15 residues. V was clipped by 0 bases and J by 9 bases, with 13 bases between them. CDR3 coding DNA: TGCGCCAGCAGCTTGGGCCGGGGGGCGGTTTCACCCCTCCACTTT. It translates to CASSLGRGAVSPLHF.

This chain links TRBV29-1 with TRBJ2-7, with D possibly being TRBD1 (5 bases). Germline-derived CDR1 and CDR2 are SQVTM and ANQGSEA. V gave up 7 bases and J gave up 5 bases, with 15 bases separating them. This CDR3 region has 12 residues. The CDR3 sequence is CSAIQGSNEQYF. CDR3 nucleotides: TGCAGCGCGATTCAGGGCTCGAACGAGCAGTACTTC.

The CDR3 nucleotides are TGTGCCAGCAGCTTAGCCAGGGAAGAGACCCAGTACTTC. Residues: CASSLAREETQYF. The rearrangement links TRBV7-9 to TRBJ2-5; possibly TRBD1 for D (5 bases). Between the trimmed V and J ends, which lost 0 bases and 3 bases, there was a span of 5 bases. The CDR3 loop spans 13 amino acids. The germline V gene encodes CDR1 SEHNR and CDR2 FQNEAQ (reference sequence).

The CDR3 DNA reads TGTGCCAGCCACGGGACAGTGTTTGAAAAACTGTTTTTT. Its translation: CASHGTVFEKLFF. The chain recombines TRBV14 with TRBJ1-4, with TRBD1 identical over 7 bases. The CDR3 runs 13 residues. V lost 8 bases, J lost 7 bases, and 7 bases stayed unmatched. The germline gives CDR1 SGHDN, CDR2 FVKESK.